This T cell receptor (beta chain) was profiled in a study of human T cells and chemical hapten exposure. This clonotype was detected ten times or more. TCRdb fed the RACE reads into MiXCR, producing one record per CDR3 protein. The repertoire holds more than 50,000 distinct CDR3 sequences, approximately 7% seen once, with around 1.6% in the top ten. Time point described: pre-sensitization, week 0. Treatment here: therapeutic diphenylcyclopropenone sensitization with weekly scalp DPC. V lost 5 bases, J lost 3 bases, and 19 bases lay in between. The germline V gene has CDR1 SEHNR and CDR2 FQNEAQ (reference sequence). The CDR3 runs 17 residues.

The receptor's source is a woman in her thirties with alopecia areata. Some clones in this sample may be carry-over from other donors' samples. The chain recombines TRBV7-9 with TRBJ2-2; D uncertain. The sequencing here drew on whole blood, taken in connection with sensitization to the hapten diphenylcyclopropenone (DPC). The DNA of the CDR3 is TGTGCCAGCAGCCCCACCACCAAGGTCCAGGACACCGGGGAGCTGTTTTTT. Translated: CASSPTTKVQDTGELFF. The full variable domain, in which reference TRBV7-9 and TRBJ2-2 provide the parts outside the CDR3, is DTGVSQNPRHKITKRGQNVTFRCDPISEHNRLYWYRQTLGQGPEFLTYFQNEAQLEKSRLLSDRFSAERPKGSFSTLEIQRTEQGDSAMYLCASSPTTKVQDTGELFFGEGSRLTVL.